The present entry profiles one T cell receptor (beta chain) with its context. Its recognized antigen is unknown. It has no much larger one-base neighbor in the sample; base qualities were not kept. The sample is drawn from a study of cytomegalovirus exposure and HLA in healthy donors (dated by TCRdb to the late 2010s). Notes on the research overall: In an earlier analysis of 450 to 750 of the donors, 250 to 350 Gb of sequence data and 90 million to 120 million unique TCR beta sequences from approximately 180 million T cells were reported. Approximately 310 gigabases of sequencing data and roughly 80 million unique TCR sequences made up an early release that covered several hundred HLA-typed donors. Of the approximately 400 genotyped donors, more than 75% were placed in the genetic ancestry cluster associated with self-reported Caucasian donors. The study aimed to test whether signatures of past pathogen exposure could be identified by cataloging public T cell receptors. Using immunosequencing, the study profiled T cell repertoires from fewer than 850 subjects and related those repertoires to cytomegalovirus serostatus. A separate validation cohort of roughly 110 different subjects was used in addition to the roughly 670-subject first cohort. To predict cytomegalovirus infection status, the study combined high-throughput TCR immunosequencing, statistical association of individual TCRs with disease status, and machine learning. In a later analysis, previously published TCR beta repertoires from fewer than 750 donors were re-analyzed and high-resolution HLA genotyping was added so that TCR occurrence patterns could be studied. In the later analysis, no new phenotypic data were used to find candidate immune exposures; instead, reliance was placed on TCR beta sequences and their occurrence across donors. An earlier analysis of around 540 of the donors applied high-throughput TCR beta sequencing to assess whether each TCR beta V gene segment acted as functional or pseudogenic. Donor age, sex, ethnicity and CMV serostatus were compiled alongside the repertoire data. Genome-wide SNP genotypes for about 65% of the 666 donors were used in a later genetic analysis, which treated that subset as a discovery cohort. Every discovery cohort repertoire had been produced on one sequencing platform. Both class I and class II loci were covered by HLA typing, at four-digit resolution. The number of donors typed differed by locus, with about 629-640 for A, B, C, DRB1 and DQB1, around 560 for DQA1, under 610 for DPA1, and some 440 for DPB1. Roughly 5 DR-DQ haplotypes were handled as single units for association and clustering, since linkage in the cohort was strong. Among several hundred genotyped donors of the cohort, an average of roughly 230,000 unique TCR beta nucleotide sequences was sequenced per donor, of which about 20% were non-productive.

Libraries were constructed by the immunoSEQ multiplex PCR assay. For the multiplex PCR, a mixture combining 60 forward primers for TCR Vbeta segments and 13 reverse primers for TCR Jbeta segments was used. Amplification of the CDR3 region of rearranged TCR beta genes was performed with a multiplex PCR assay on genomic DNA. The Illumina HiSeq System was used to sequence the amplified TCR beta libraries as 87-base-pair reads. From the authors' description of their analysis: A later analysis counted approximately 74 million unique TCR beta chains across the 700 or so repertoires, and some 11 million of these chains were shared by at least two donors. Raw reads were error-corrected and collapsed into unique sequences by a nearest-neighbor algorithm in which closely related sequences were merged to remove PCR and sequencing errors. Alignment of CDR3 sequences to IMGT reference sequences was used to assign V, D and J gene segments. For a sequence to be retained, a match of at least six nucleotides was required to both a V gene segment and a J gene segment. Rearrangements were called productive when the CDR3 lacked stop codons and stayed in frame with V and J; all others were non-productive. CDR3 was defined according to IMGT convention as the region running from the second conserved V-encoded cysteine to the conserved J-encoded phenylalanine. The earlier analysis of approximately 590 of the donors excluded any sequence lacking an unambiguous match to a single V gene segment. An earlier analysis of fewer than 750 of the donors called V segments functional above 56.7% productive rearrangements and segregating when the between-donor standard deviation exceeded 5%. A statistical classification framework was developed to diagnose cytomegalovirus status using the catalog of TCR beta chain sequences. In a later analysis, TCR nucleotide sequences were compared against IMGT/GENE-DB human TR gene sequences so that V and J genes could be assigned. Using the TCRdist pipeline, a later analysis assigned CDR3 sequences along with most-parsimonious VDJ recombination scenarios. In a later analysis, each TCR beta chain was defined by its CDR3 amino acid sequence together with its V-gene family, and reads without a unique V-gene family were excluded. To address suspected cross-contamination and a sequencing artifact, a later analysis removed a few hundred highly shared, low-generation-probability nucleotide sequences. For each public chain, a later analysis derived a clonal expansion index from normalized ranks of inferred template counts within each repertoire. In a later analysis, generation probabilities were computed using a VDJ recombination model fitted to out-of-frame rearrangements, and the results were checked against IGoR. Hypergeometric tests were used in a later analysis to score TCR-TCR, TCR-HLA and TCR-CMV co-occurrence, with a repertoire-size bias correction applied to the TCR pairs. A later analysis estimated false discovery rates by permuting HLA or CMV assignments 20 times. In a later analysis, co-occurring TCRs were grouped using DBSCAN, and TCRdist sequence similarity was added for clustering within HLA-allele-positive subsets. Co-occurrence clustering excluded repertoires with fewer than 30,000 or more than 120,000 public chains, plus five with anomalous nucleotide sharing. TCRdb provides this immuneACCESS table in a form limited to in-frame rearrangements. Some clones are lacking; in checked studies, under half of them reflect an unresolved V gene, and why the rest are absent is not known. The V and J calls and clone size come from that table; D and trimming were worked out from the DNA. Present in this sample are about 170,000 clones, around 80% of which were seen just once. The ten top clones hold approximately 2.4% of the sample.

V trim: 5 bases; J trim: 7 bases; unmatched bases: 10. The germline V gene yields LGHNA for CDR1 and YNFKEQ for CDR2. From its cysteine to its phenylalanine, the CDR3 spans 16 amino acids. Kept here is only the CDR3 DNA, which spans 48 bases and is read in frame from base 1. The paper's findings and limits, for the study overall: HLA typing was unavailable for some donors at each locus, so association tests used only the typed subset. The classifier was reported to diagnose cytomegalovirus status with high specificity and sensitivity in both the original and validation cohorts. Most CMV-associated TCR beta chains appeared to be HLA-restricted in a later analysis, and the HLA associations seemed to be driven largely by CMV exposure. For the cohort, immune exposure information was limited to CMV serostatus. Linkage disequilibrium might explain the correlated functional status among segregating V segments, but an unknown experimental factor could not be ruled out. Assigning TCR associations to individual alleles was difficult when HLA alleles, especially DR and DQ, strongly co-occurred. A later genetic analysis reported fewer N-insertions in productive TCRs among donors in an Asian-associated ancestry cluster than the roughly 620-donor mean. Most TCR sequences were seen in very few donors, while some public TCRs were found in many individuals. A cluster of highly shared sequence variants was judged likely to represent a technical artifact of the sequencing pipeline. According to the authors, the approach could potentially be generalized to other disease states and immunological phenotypes. A further reported finding was that TCR beta sequences accurately predicted the HLA-A and HLA-B alleles for most subjects in the first cohort. In a later analysis, several top co-occurrence clusters were reported to appear linked to parvovirus B19, influenza, CMV and Epstein-Barr virus. Only TCR beta chains were sequenced in this cohort, and the absence of alpha or paired-chain data limited detectable features. Compared with equally common non-associated chains, HLA-associated TCR beta chains in a later analysis were more clonally expanded and had lower generation probabilities. In an earlier analysis of 450 to 750 of the donors, most TCR beta V segments appeared in productive rearrangements about 87% or about 30% of the time, broadly matching IMGT annotations. A few of the identified cytomegalovirus-associated TCR beta chains were confirmed in vitro to be specific for cytomegalovirus antigens. A total of 150 or so TCR beta chains were listed by the study as associated with cytomegalovirus. The 87-base-pair reads could not distinguish some IMGT-functional V segments, including TRBV6-2 and TRBV6-3, so those segments were excluded. In a later analysis, TCR association rates were found to vary across HLA loci, with the most associated TCRs seen for DRB1 alleles and the fewest for HLA-C alleles. Specific HLA alleles were associated with around 18,000 TCR beta sequences at a false discovery rate of 0.05 in a later analysis. V-gene and J-gene trimming of TCR beta chains was associated with a missense DCLRE1C variant in a later genetic analysis, and the association was replicated in an independent cohort. Roughly uniform sequencing depth across donors was assumed in presence/absence analyses, although this assumption may not hold. Seventeen rarely observed V segments, including chromosome 9 orphons, were excluded from the earlier analysis of about 500 of the donors because counts were too low.

The cohort consisted of 650 to 850 healthy bone marrow donors. At the time of sampling, all cohort members were nominally healthy, though unrecorded immune exposures were likely present. The donor tested CMV seronegative, placing the donor among the 300 to 400 seronegative members of the cohort. A peripheral blood sample was provided by each donor, and peripheral blood mononuclear cells were used for TCR beta sequencing. The Qiagen DNeasy Blood Extraction Kit was used to extract genomic DNA from the blood cell samples. Input material: PBMCs. The chain is assembled from TRBV4-2 and TRBJ2-2, with 10 junctional bases fitting TRBD1. This clonotype was obtained from a woman in her 50s in good health and CMV-seronegative. The CDR3 loop reads CASSRTSDRGIGELFF. The DNA sequence is given as TGTGCCAGCAGCAGGACTTCGGACAGGGGGATCGGGGAGCTGTTTTTT.